This T cell receptor (beta chain) was identified in a study of T cell changes during pregnancy in multiple sclerosis. Clones were read by immunoSEQ multiplex PCR, and TCRdb kept only the in-frame ones, dropping some. The table shows more than 55,000 clones, with 85% to 95% occurring only once. The germline V gene has CDR1 LGHNA and CDR2 YNFKEQ. CDR3 length: 14 amino acids. The V gene lost 4 bases and the J gene lost 4 bases, with 10 bases spanning the gap. This chain uses TRBV4-2 with TRBJ2-2, with unresolved D. Sequencing was performed on peripheral blood, taken in the first trimester of pregnancy. The receptor comes from a female donor with multiple sclerosis, enrolled in a pregnancy study. The CDR3 DNA reads TGTGCCAGCAGCCCCGGTTCCCTCACCGGGGAGCTGTTTTTT. Amino acid sequence: CASSPGSLTGELFF.